This T cell receptor beta chain appears in the sequencing data of a study of identical twins. V was pared by 3 bases and J by 7 bases, with 18 bases between. This CDR3 comprises 14 residues. Germline assignment: CDR1 DFQATT and CDR2 SNEGSKA (reference sequence). With template switching, a universal primer site was added, and the cDNA carried unique molecular identifiers. TCRdb analysed the 5' RACE reads with MiXCR anew, one entry per CDR3 protein. The sample shows around 480,000 distinct CDR3 sequences, approximately 15% of them seen only once. A word on this clonotype: What it binds is unknown.

Overall study findings and caveats: Low generation-probability sequences were in excess among twin-shared out-of-frame alpha sequences. Not following the same donors, the study drew its conclusions from cross-sectional statistical analysis. Carriage of fewer insertions was seen in abundant cord blood beta clonotypes, whereas memory repertoires showed none.

The same sample was also used in a study of yellow fever vaccine responses in identical twins.

The sample consisted of CD4+ T cells sorted from blood. The TCR comes from a woman under 30 in good health. The chain employs TRBV20-1 and TRBJ2-5; tentative D call: TRBD2 (6 bases). The CDR3 nucleotides read TGCAGTGCTAGCGGGGGATATGTGAAAGGGACCCAGTACTTC. Translating gives CSASGGYVKGTQYF.